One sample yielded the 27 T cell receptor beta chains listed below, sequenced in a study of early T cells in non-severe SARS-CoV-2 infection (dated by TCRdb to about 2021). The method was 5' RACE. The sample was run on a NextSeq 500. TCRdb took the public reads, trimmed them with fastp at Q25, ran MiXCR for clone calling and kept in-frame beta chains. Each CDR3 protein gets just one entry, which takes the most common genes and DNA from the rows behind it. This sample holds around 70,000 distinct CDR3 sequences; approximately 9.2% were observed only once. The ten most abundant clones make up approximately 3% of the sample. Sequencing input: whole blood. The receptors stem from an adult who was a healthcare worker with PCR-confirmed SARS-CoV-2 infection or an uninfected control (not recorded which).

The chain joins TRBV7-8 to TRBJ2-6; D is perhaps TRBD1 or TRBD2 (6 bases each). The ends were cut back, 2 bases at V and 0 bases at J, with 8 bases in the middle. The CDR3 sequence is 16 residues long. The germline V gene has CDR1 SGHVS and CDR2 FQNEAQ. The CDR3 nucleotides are TGTGCCAGCAGCTTAAGGGGGGCCTCTGGGGCCAACGTCCTGACTTTC. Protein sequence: CASSLRGASGANVLTF.

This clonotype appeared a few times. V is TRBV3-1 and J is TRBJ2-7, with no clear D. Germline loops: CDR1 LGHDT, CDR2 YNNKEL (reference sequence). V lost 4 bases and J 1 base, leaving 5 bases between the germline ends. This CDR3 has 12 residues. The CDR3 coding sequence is TGTGCCAGCAGCCGGCGTTCCTACGAGCAGTACTTC. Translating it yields CASSRRSYEQYF.

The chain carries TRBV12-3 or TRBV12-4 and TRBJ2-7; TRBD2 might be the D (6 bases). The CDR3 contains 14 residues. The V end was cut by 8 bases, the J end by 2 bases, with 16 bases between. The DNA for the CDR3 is TGTGCCAGCGGCCGGGTGAGCGGGCCCTACGAGCAGTACTTC. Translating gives CASGRVSGPYEQYF.

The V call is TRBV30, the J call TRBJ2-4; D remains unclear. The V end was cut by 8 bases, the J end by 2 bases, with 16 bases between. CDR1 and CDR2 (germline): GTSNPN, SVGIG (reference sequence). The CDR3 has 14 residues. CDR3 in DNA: TGTGCCCACGAAGACTCTAGAACCAAAAACATTCAGTACTTC. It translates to CAHEDSRTKNIQYF.

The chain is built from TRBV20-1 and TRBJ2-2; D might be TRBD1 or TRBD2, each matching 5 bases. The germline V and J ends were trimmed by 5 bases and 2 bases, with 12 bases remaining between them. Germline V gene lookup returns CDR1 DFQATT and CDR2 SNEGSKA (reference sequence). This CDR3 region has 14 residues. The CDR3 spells CSAPRGTNTGELFF. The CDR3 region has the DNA TGCAGTGCTCCACGGGGCACCAACACCGGGGAGCTGTTTTTT.

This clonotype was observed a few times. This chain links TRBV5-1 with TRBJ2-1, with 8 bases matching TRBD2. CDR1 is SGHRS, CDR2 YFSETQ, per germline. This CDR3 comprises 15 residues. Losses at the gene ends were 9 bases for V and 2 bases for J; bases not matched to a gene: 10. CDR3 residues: CATALVLAAYNEQFF. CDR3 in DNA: TGCGCCACCGCCCTCGTACTAGCGGCCTACAATGAGCAGTTCTTC.

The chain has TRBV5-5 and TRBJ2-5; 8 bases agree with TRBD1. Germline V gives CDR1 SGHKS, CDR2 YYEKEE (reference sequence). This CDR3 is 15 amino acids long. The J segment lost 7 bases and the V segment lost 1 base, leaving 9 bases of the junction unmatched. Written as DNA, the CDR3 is TGTGCCAGCAGCTTGCTCCCGGACAGGGAAGGGACCCAGTACTTC. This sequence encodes CASSLLPDREGTQYF.

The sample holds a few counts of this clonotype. The CDR3: CAISESSGRAQVIYEQYF. CDR3 bases: TGTGCCATCAGTGAGTCGAGTGGGAGGGCCCAAGTGATCTACGAGCAGTACTTC. This chain links TRBV10-3 with TRBJ2-7, with 7 bases lining up with TRBD2. Losses at the gene ends were 0 bases for V and 3 bases for J; bases not matched to a gene: 14. CDR1 and CDR2 (germline): ENHRY, SYGVKD. The CDR3 loop spans 18 amino acids.

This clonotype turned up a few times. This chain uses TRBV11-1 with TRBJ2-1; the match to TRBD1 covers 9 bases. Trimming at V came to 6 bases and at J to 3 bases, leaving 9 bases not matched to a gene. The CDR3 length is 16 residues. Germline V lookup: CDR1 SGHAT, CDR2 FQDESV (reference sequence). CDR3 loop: CASSYRRDRDYNEQFF. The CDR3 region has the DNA TGTGCCAGCAGTTACCGCCGGGACAGGGACTACAATGAGCAGTTCTTC.

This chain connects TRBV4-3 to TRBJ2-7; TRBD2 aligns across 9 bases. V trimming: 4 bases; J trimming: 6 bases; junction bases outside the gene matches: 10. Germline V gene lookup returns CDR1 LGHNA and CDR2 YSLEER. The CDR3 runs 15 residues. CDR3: CASSREIAGVVEQYF. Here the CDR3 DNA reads TGCGCCAGCAGCCGAGAGATAGCGGGAGTAGTCGAGCAGTACTTC.

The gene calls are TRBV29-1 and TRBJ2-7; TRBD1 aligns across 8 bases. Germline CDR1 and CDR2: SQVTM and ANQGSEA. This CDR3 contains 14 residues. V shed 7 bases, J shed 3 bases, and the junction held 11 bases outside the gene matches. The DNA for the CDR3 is TGCAGCGCCGAACCCGGACAGGGACTCTACGAGCAGTACTTC. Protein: CSAEPGQGLYEQYF.

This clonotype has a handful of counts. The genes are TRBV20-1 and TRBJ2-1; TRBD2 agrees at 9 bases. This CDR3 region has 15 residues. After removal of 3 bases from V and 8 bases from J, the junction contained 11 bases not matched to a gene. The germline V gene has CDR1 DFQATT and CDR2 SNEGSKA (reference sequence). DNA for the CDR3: TGCAGTGCTAGTCAGGGTAGCGGGAGACGCTATGAGCAGTTCTTC. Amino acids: CSASQGSGRRYEQFF.

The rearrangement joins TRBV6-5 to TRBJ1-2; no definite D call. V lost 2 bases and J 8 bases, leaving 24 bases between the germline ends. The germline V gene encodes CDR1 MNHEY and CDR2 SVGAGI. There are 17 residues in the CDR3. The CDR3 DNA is TGTGCCAGCAGTTACACCTTTACAACAAGGCATAACAGCGGCTACACCTTC. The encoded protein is CASSYTFTTRHNSGYTF.

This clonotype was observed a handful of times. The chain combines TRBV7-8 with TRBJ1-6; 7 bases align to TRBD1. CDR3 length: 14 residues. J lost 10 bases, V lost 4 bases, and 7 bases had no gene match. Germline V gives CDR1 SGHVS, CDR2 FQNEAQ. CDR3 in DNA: TGTGCCAGCAGCTCGCAGACAGGGCAATCACCCCTCCACTTT. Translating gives CASSSQTGQSPLHF.

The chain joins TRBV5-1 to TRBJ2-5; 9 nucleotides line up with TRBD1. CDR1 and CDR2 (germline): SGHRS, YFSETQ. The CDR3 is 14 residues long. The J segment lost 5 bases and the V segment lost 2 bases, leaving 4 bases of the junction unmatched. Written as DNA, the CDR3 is TGCGCCAGCAGCTTTACAGGGGGCGATGAGACCCAGTACTTC. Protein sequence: CASSFTGGDETQYF.

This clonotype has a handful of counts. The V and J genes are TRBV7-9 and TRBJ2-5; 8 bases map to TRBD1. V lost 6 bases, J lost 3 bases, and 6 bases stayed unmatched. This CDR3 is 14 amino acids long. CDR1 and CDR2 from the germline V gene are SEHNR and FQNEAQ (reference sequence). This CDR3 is CASRGGQEKETQYF. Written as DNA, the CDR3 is TGTGCCAGCAGGGGGGGACAGGAGAAAGAGACCCAGTACTTC.

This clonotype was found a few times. CDR3 coding DNA: TGTGCCAGCAGTTCACCCGCTAGCGGGAGTGGACACATTCAGTACTTC. Encoded protein: CASSSPASGSGHIQYF. The genes are TRBV28 and TRBJ2-4; TRBD2 aligns across 10 bases. J lost 8 bases, V lost 4 bases, and 11 bases had no gene match. The CDR3 has 16 amino acids. The germline CDR1 and CDR2 sequences are MDHEN and SYDVKM.

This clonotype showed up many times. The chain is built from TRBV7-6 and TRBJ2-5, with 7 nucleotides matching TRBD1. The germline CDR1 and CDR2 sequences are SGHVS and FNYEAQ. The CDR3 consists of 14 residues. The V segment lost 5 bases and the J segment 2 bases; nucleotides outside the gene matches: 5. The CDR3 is CASSAGTVQETQYF. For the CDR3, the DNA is TGTGCCAGCAGCGCCGGGACAGTTCAAGAGACCCAGTACTTC.

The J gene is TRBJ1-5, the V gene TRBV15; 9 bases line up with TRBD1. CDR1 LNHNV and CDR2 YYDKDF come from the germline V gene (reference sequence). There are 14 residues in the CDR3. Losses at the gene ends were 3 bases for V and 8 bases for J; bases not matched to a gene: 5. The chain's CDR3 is CATSSPTGGKPQHF. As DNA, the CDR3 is TGTGCCACCAGCAGCCCCACAGGGGGCAAGCCCCAGCATTTT.

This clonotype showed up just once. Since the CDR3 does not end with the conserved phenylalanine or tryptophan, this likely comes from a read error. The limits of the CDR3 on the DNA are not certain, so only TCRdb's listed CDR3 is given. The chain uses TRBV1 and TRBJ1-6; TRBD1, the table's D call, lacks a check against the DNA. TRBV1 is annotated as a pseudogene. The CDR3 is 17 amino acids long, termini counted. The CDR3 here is CTSSHPPGQGEDSPLHY.

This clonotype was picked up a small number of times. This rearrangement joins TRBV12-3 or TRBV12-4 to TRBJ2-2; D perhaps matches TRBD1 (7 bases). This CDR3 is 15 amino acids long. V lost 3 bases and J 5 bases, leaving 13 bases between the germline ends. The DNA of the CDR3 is TGTGCCAGCAGTTTTCGGCAGGGGGGAACCGGGGAGCTGTTTTTT. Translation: CASSFRQGGTGELFF.

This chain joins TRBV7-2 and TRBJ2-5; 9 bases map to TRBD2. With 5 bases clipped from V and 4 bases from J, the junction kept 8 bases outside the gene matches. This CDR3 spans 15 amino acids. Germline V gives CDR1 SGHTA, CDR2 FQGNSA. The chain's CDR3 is CASSPRGSGGETQYF. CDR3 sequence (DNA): TGTGCCAGCAGCCCTAGGGGTAGCGGGGGAGAGACCCAGTACTTC.

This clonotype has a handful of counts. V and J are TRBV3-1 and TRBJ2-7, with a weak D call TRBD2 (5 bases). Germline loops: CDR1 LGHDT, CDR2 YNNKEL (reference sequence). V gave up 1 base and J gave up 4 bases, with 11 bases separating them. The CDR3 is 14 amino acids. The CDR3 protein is CASSQAERKYEQYF. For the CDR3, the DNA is TGTGCCAGCAGCCAAGCCGAGCGGAAATACGAGCAGTACTTC.

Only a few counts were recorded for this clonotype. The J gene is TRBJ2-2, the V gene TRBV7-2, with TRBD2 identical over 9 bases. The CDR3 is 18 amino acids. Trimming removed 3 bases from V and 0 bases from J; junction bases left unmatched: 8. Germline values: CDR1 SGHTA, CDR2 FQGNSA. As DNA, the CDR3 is TGTGCCAGCAGCTTTAGGGCTAGCGGGGAGGCGAACACCGGGGAGCTGTTTTTT. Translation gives CASSFRASGEANTGELFF.

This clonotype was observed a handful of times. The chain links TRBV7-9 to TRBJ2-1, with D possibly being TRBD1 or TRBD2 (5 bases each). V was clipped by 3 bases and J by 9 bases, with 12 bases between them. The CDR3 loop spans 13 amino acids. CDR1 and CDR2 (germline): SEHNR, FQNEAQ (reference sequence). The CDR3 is CASSLDPGTEQFF. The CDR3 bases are TGTGCCAGCAGCTTGGACCCCGGGACTGAGCAGTTCTTC.

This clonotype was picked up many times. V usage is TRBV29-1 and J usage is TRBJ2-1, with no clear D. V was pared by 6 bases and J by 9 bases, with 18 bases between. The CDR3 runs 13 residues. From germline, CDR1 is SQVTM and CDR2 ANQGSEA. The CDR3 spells CSVTNLPGAEQFF. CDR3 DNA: TGCAGCGTCACCAACCTCCCTGGCGCTGAGCAGTTCTTC.

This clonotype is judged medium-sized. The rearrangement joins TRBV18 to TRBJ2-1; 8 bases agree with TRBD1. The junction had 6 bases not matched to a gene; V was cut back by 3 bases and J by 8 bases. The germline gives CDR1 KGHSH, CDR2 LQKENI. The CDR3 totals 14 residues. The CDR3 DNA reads TGTGCCAGCTCACCTTTAGGACAGGGCGATGAGCAGTTCTTC. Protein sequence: CASSPLGQGDEQFF.